The rows below give T cell receptor beta chains drawn from one sample of a study of molecular identifiers for immune sequencing clone quantification. Via MiXCR, TCRdb re-called the PCR reads, giving one row per CDR3 protein. This sample carries hundreds of thousands of distinct CDR3 sequences, roughly 21% of them seen once, and the ten largest clones take 0.75% to 0.95%. The sample consisted of naive CD8+ T cells from blood, with Jurkat cell RNA spiked in. These receptor sequences come from a human donor in good health. Some libraries in this study had Jurkat cell RNA spiked in. Both conserved end residues are part of each CDR3. The D gene is left open where the match is weak. Clone size is shown for a subset of rows, as once, few, many or a class of expanded clone.

CDR3nt,CDR3aa,v_gene,j_gene,abundance,d_gene
TGCGCCAGCAGCCAAGATCTTACTACCCCCGCTGACGAGCAGTACTTC,CASSQDLTTPADEQYF,TRBV4-3,TRBJ2-7,many,-
TGCGCCAGCAGCCCTCAACGGGGGGCGCCCACCGGGGAGCTGTTTTTT,CASSPQRGAPTGELFF,TRBV5-1,TRBJ2-2,-,-
TGTGCCAGTAAAGATCAGGGGAGGTTTCACGAGCAGTACTTC,CASKDQGRFHEQYF,TRBV6-1,TRBJ2-7,many,-
TGCAGCGTACTACCGACAGATTACACCTTC,CSVLPTDYTF,TRBV29-1,TRBJ1-2,-,-
TGCGCCAGCAGCCAAGATCAATGGAACTATGGCTACACCTTC,CASSQDQWNYGYTF,TRBV4-3,TRBJ1-2,-,-
TGTGCCAGTAGTATGGCCAATGGACCCCCGGAAGCTTTCTTT,CASSMANGPPEAFF,TRBV19,TRBJ1-1,-,-
TGTGCCAGCAGTTACTCCGGATACTCCTACGAGCAGTACTTC,CASSYSGYSYEQYF,TRBV6-2/TRBV6-3,TRBJ2-7,-,-
TGTGCCAGCAGTGATAACGAAGGGGGTTTGCCAGATACGCAGTATTTT,CASSDNEGGLPDTQYF,TRBV6-6,TRBJ2-3,many,-
TGCGCCAGCAGCCAAGACAGGGGTGATCAGCCCCAGCATTTT,CASSQDRGDQPQHF,TRBV4-3,TRBJ1-5,many,-
TGTGCCAGCAGTTTTGTCGGGTCGGGAGAGCGGTTGGGGCAGTACTTC,CASSFVGSGERLGQYF,TRBV28,TRBJ2-7,few,-
TGTGCCAGCAGTTGCCCCGGGGAAGTCTACGAGCAGTACTTC,CASSCPGEVYEQYF,TRBV6-2/TRBV6-3,TRBJ2-7,-,-
TGTGCCAGCAGCCAAGAAATACGGCACTCTGGAAACACCATATATTTT,CASSQEIRHSGNTIYF,TRBV4-2,TRBJ1-3,many,-
TGCAGCGTTGAGTACGGGGACACCGGGGAGCTGTTTTTT,CSVEYGDTGELFF,TRBV29-1,TRBJ2-2,-,-
TGTGCCAGCAGCTTCTGGGGGGCCGGGGAGCTGTTTTTT,CASSFWGAGELFF,TRBV5-4,TRBJ2-2,few,-
TGCAGTGCTAGAGATAATCCCGGCTATGTTGAGCAGTACTTC,CSARDNPGYVEQYF,TRBV20-1,TRBJ2-7,many,-
TGTGCCAGCAGCTTTCCACCCGGACAGGGCTCTGAAGCTTTCTTT,CASSFPPGQGSEAFF,TRBV7-2,TRBJ1-1,many,TRBD1
TGTGCCAGGCTCCGGGGGGGTGGCACTGAAGCTTTCTTT,CARLRGGGTEAFF,TRBV2,TRBJ1-1,many,-
TGTGCCAGCAGCTTGTGGGATTCGGATACGCAGTATTTT,CASSLWDSDTQYF,TRBV5-6,TRBJ2-3,many,-
TGTGCCAGCAGCGACTGGACCGGGACTAGCGGCTACAATGAGCAGTTCTTC,CASSDWTGTSGYNEQFF,TRBV9,TRBJ2-1,many,TRBD2
TGCAGCGCCCTAAGGTCCCGCTCCTACAATGAGCAGTTCTTC,CSALRSRSYNEQFF,TRBV29-1,TRBJ2-1,many,-
TGCAGCGTTGAAGAAGGGCTCAATCAGCCCCAGCATTTT,CSVEEGLNQPQHF,TRBV29-1,TRBJ1-5,many,-
TGTGCCAGCAGCGTAGTACAGGAAGGCGCAGATACGCAGTATTTT,CASSVVQEGADTQYF,TRBV9,TRBJ2-3,many,-
TGCGCCAGCAGCCCACAGGGGGAGTACAATGAGCAGTTCTTC,CASSPQGEYNEQFF,TRBV4-3,TRBJ2-1,few,TRBD1
TGTGCCAGCAGTTACTCACCAGTGGCAGATACGCAGTATTTT,CASSYSPVADTQYF,TRBV6-5,TRBJ2-3,many,-
TGTGCCAGCAGTTCCATCCTTTCCCGGGCTGCCTACAATGAGCAGTTCTTC,CASSSILSRAAYNEQFF,TRBV27,TRBJ2-1,many,-
TGTGCCAGCAGCGGGGACAATGAGCAGTTCTTC,CASSGDNEQFF,TRBV9,TRBJ2-1,many,-
TGTGCCAGCAGGGGACTAGCGGGGGATACCTACGAGCAGTACTTC,CASRGLAGDTYEQYF,TRBV2,TRBJ2-7,-,TRBD2
TGTGCCAGCAGCCCAGAGATGAGCTCCTACGAGCAGTACTTC,CASSPEMSSYEQYF,TRBV7-8,TRBJ2-7,many,-
TGTGCCAGCAGTCTCAGGGGGGCAGGTTGGGAGCAGTACTTC,CASSLRGAGWEQYF,TRBV27,TRBJ2-7,many,-
TGTGCCAGCAGCTCGATAGCGGGGGGACCCTACGAGCAGTACTTC,CASSSIAGGPYEQYF,TRBV7-9,TRBJ2-7,many,TRBD2
TGCAGTGCTAGAGATGCAGGGGATCTTCCTGGGGCCAACGTCCTGACTTTC,CSARDAGDLPGANVLTF,TRBV20-1,TRBJ2-6,many,-
TGTGCCAGTAGTATGGGCGGGAGGCCGAACACCGGGGAGCTGTTTTTT,CASSMGGRPNTGELFF,TRBV19,TRBJ2-2,-,TRBD2
TGCGCCAGCGCCAGAAATCTCCAAGAGACCCAGTACTTC,CASARNLQETQYF,TRBV4-1,TRBJ2-5,many,-
TGTGCCAGCAGCCCCGAGCCCAGTTATAGCACAGATACGCAGTATTTT,CASSPEPSYSTDTQYF,TRBV5-8,TRBJ2-3,many,-
TGTGCCAGCAGCCGCCAGGACAGGTACGAGCAGTACTTC,CASSRQDRYEQYF,TRBV3-1,TRBJ2-7,many,TRBD1
TGTGCCAGCAATGGGGAAGGAGGGACGGATCCAGGTTTGGGCTACACCTTC,CASNGEGGTDPGLGYTF,TRBV2,TRBJ1-2,-,-
TGTGCCAGCAGTTTCCAAAGGACAGGAGGAGGCTACACCTTC,CASSFQRTGGGYTF,TRBV27,TRBJ1-2,many,TRBD1
TGTGCCTGGAGTGTAGGTGACAGACAGTACTTC,CAWSVGDRQYF,TRBV30,TRBJ2-7,few,-
TGTGCCAGCAGCTTAGGGACAGGGGATCAAGAGACCCAGTACTTC,CASSLGTGDQETQYF,TRBV7-8,TRBJ2-5,many,TRBD1
TGTGCCAGCAGCTCCGGACAGGGCGTTTCGCCCGGGGAGCTGTTTTTT,CASSSGQGVSPGELFF,TRBV7-6,TRBJ2-2,-,TRBD1
TGTGCCAGCAGCCACGAAGGTCTGGTGGGCGAGCAGTACTTC,CASSHEGLVGEQYF,TRBV6-5,TRBJ2-7,many,-
TGTGCCACCAGCCTAGCGGGGGAGAATTCATATACGCAGTATTTT,CATSLAGENSYTQYF,TRBV21-1,TRBJ2-3,-,-
TGTGCCAGCAGCGGAGGGGGGACTGCGAACACCGGGGAGCTGTTTTTT,CASSGGGTANTGELFF,TRBV9,TRBJ2-2,few,-
TGTGCCAGCAGCGAACGACTAGGGGTAGCGGGTTCCTACGAGCAGTACTTC,CASSERLGVAGSYEQYF,TRBV11-3,TRBJ2-7,-,TRBD2
TGTGCCAGCAGCTCCAGGGAGCGGGACACAGATACGCAGTATTTT,CASSSRERDTDTQYF,TRBV7-9,TRBJ2-3,-,TRBD2
TGTGCCAGCAGTCTTTGGGGGGCGACCTACGAGCAGTACTTC,CASSLWGATYEQYF,TRBV7-9,TRBJ2-7,-,-
TGTGCCAGCAACAAGGGAGACTATGGCTACACCTTC,CASNKGDYGYTF,TRBV2,TRBJ1-2,many,-
TGTGCCATCAGGCGGGACTCCAGCTCCTACGAGCAGTACTTC,CAIRRDSSSYEQYF,TRBV10-3,TRBJ2-7,many,-
TGTGCCAGCTCACCTTCGTTCGGTACAGGGGCGCACACAGATACGCAGTATTTT,CASSPSFGTGAHTDTQYF,TRBV18,TRBJ2-3,many,TRBD1
TGTGCCAGCAGTTTAGGGGCATCGTACCAAGAGACCCAGTACTTC,CASSLGASYQETQYF,TRBV27,TRBJ2-5,-,-
TGTGCCAGCAGTCCTACAGGGAGGGAAGTGAACACCGGGGAGCTGTTTTTT,CASSPTGREVNTGELFF,TRBV6-1,TRBJ2-2,many,-
TGTACCAGCAGTCCCCGGGGAGTCGAGCAGTACTTC,CTSSPRGVEQYF,TRBV12-3/TRBV12-4,TRBJ2-7,-,-
TGTGCCAGCAGCGTTGGGGGGGCGGACACTGAAGCTTTCTTT,CASSVGGADTEAFF,TRBV9,TRBJ1-1,few,-